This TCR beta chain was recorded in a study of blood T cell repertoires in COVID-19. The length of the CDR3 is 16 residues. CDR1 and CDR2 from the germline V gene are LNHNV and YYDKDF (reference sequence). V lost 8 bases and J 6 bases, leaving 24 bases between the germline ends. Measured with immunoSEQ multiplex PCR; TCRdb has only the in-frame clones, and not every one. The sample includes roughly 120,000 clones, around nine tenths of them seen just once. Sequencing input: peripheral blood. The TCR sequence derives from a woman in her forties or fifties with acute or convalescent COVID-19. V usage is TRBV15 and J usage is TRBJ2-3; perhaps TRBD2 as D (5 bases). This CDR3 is CATLRLQSGSADTQYF. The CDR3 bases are TGTGCCACCCTCAGGTTGCAAAGCGGATCCGCGGATACGCAGTATTTT.